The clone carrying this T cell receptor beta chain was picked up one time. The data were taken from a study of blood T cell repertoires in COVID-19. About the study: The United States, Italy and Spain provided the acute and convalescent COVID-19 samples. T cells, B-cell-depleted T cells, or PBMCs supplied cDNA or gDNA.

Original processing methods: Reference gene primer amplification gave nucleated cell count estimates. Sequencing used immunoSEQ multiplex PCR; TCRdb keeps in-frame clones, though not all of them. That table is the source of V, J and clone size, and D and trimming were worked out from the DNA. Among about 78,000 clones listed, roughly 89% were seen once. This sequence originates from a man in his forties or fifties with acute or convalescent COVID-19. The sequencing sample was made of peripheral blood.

The CDR3 is CASRERGLDTQYF. The CDR3, as DNA: TGTGCCAGCAGGGAGCGGGGGTTGGATACGCAGTATTTT. This chain joins TRBV12-3 or TRBV12-4 and TRBJ2-3; 8 nucleotides match TRBD2. The CDR3 is 13 amino acids. Germline trimming cut 6 bases from V and 6 bases from J; bases unmatched to any gene: 5.